This is a list of T cell receptor beta chains from one sample in a study of cytotoxic CD8 clonotypes in ibrutinib-treated CLL. Sequenced by immunoSEQ multiplex PCR; TCRdb stores in-frame clones only, minus some. This sample carries 140,000 to 150,000 clones, around 76% of them seen once, and the ten largest clones take 5.1%. The sequencing used PBMCs, collected after 24 months of ibrutinib treatment. Receptors originate from a human donor with chronic lymphocytic leukemia. CDR3s include the opening cysteine and the closing phenylalanine or tryptophan. A D gene is named only where the DNA matches it firmly. The size of a clone is reported for some rows only, either as once, few or many, or as a class for expanded clones.

v_gene	abundance	j_gene	d_gene	CDR3nt	CDR3aa
TRBV30	once	TRBJ1-5	.	TGTGCCTGGAGTGTACGGGAGCATCAGCCCCAGCATTTT	CAWSVREHQPQHF
TRBV30	.	TRBJ2-3	.	TGTGCCTGGAGGTTTCCCCGCACAGATACGCAGTATTTT	CAWRFPRTDTQYF
TRBV19	.	TRBJ1-2	TRBD1	TGTGCCAGTAACTTGGGGCAGGGGGCTCTTGGCTACACCTTC	CASNLGQGALGYTF
TRBV9	.	TRBJ1-1	TRBD1	TGTGCCAGCAGCATGAGGACAGGGCCTGACACTGAAGCTTTCTTT	CASSMRTGPDTEAFF
TRBV10-3	.	TRBJ1-2	.	TGTGCCATCAGTGAGTCGTTGGGAGTCTATGGCTACACCTTC	CAISESLGVYGYTF
TRBV7-9	.	TRBJ1-1	TRBD1	TGTGCCAGCAGCTTAGGGGGTGAGGGGACAGCTGAAGCTTTCTTT	CASSLGGEGTAEAFF
TRBV27	.	TRBJ2-7	TRBD2	TGTGCCAGCAGCTCCCCTAGCGGCCCCTCCTACGAGCAGTACTTC	CASSSPSGPSYEQYF
TRBV5-4	.	TRBJ2-1	TRBD2	TGTGCCAGCAGCTTGGACGCTAGCGGGAGCTCCTACAATGAGCAGTTCTTC	CASSLDASGSSYNEQFF
TRBV6-5	.	TRBJ2-7	.	TGTGCCAGCAGTTACGGGGGCGGGAGTAATGTCGAGCAGTACTTC	CASSYGGGSNVEQYF
TRBV25-1	.	TRBJ2-2	TRBD1	TGTGCCACCTCGACAGGGGATGACTCCGGGGAGCTGTTTTTT	CATSTGDDSGELFF
TRBV11-2	.	TRBJ2-1	.	TGTGCCAGCGGGGGGGGCACGAATGAGCAGTTCTTC	CASGGGTNEQFF
TRBV28	.	TRBJ1-5	TRBD1	TGTGCCAGCAGTTTGGCGCAGGGGGGCAATCAGCCCCAGCATTTT	CASSLAQGGNQPQHF
TRBV18	.	TRBJ2-7	.	TGTGCCAGCTCACCTGACCCGAGCTCCTACGAGCAGTACTTC	CASSPDPSSYEQYF
TRBV2	few	TRBJ2-5	TRBD2	TGTGCCAGCAGTGAGGTTGGCGGGAGATCCCAAGAGACCCAGTACTTC	CASSEVGGRSQETQYF
TRBV10-3	once	TRBJ2-7	TRBD1	TGTGCCATCAGGGGAACCGGGACAGGGGCCTACGAGCAGTACTTC	CAIRGTGTGAYEQYF
TRBV2	few	TRBJ1-2	.	TGTGCCAGCCGGTGGGGGGTAGAGGGCTACACCTTC	CASRWGVEGYTF
TRBV5-1	.	TRBJ2-1	.	TGCGCCAGCCAGCCCGTTGGCGGGCCCCGGGGGGAGCAGTTCTTC	CASQPVGGPRGEQFF
TRBV9	.	TRBJ2-7	TRBD1	TGTGCCAGCAGCGTTGGGTACGACAGGGGCTACGAGCAGTACTTC	CASSVGYDRGYEQYF
TRBV5-4	.	TRBJ2-3	.	TGTGCCAGCAGCTTGGGGTTCTCGGATACGCAGTATTTT	CASSLGFSDTQYF
TRBV7-9	.	TRBJ1-1	TRBD1	TGTGCCAGCAGCTTATTACAGGGGGCGACTGAAGCTTTCTTT	CASSLLQGATEAFF
TRBV4-1	.	TRBJ1-3	.	TGCGCCAGCAGCCAAGAACCTCCGGCTGGCTCTGGAAACACCATATATTTT	CASSQEPPAGSGNTIYF
TRBV5-1	.	TRBJ1-5	.	TGCGCCAGCAGCTTGGACAGGGATCAGCCCCAGCATTTT	CASSLDRDQPQHF
TRBV4-3	.	TRBJ1-4	.	TGCGCCAGCAGCCAAGAATTGTGGGAAAAACTGTTTTTT	CASSQELWEKLFF
TRBV7-9	.	TRBJ1-1	.	TGTGCCAGCAGCCCGCAGGGGAGAAGGAACACTGAAGCTTTCTTT	CASSPQGRRNTEAFF